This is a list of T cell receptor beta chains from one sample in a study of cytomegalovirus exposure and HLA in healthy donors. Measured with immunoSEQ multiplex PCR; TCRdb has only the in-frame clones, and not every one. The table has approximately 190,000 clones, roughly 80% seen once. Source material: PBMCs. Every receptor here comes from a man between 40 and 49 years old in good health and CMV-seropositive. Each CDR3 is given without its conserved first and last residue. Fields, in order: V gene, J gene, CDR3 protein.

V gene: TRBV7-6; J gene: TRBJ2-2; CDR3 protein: ASSPTGFGTGELF
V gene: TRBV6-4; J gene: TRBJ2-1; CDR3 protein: ASSEYTSGIDEQF
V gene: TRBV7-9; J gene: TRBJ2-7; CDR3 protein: ASTPGQGYEQY
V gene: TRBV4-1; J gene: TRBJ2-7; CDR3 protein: ASSQAWGQGNYEQY
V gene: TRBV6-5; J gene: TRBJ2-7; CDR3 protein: AASTGVAYEQY
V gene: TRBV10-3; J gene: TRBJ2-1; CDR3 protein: AIRGPSGGDNEQF
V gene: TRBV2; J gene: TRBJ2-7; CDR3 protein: ASSEYRAHYEQY
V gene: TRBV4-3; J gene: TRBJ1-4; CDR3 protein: ASSQDGGGSNEKLF
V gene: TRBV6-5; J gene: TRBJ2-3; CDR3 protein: ASSYGTPSTDTQY
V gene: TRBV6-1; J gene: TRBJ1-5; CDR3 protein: ASSVTGRSKRPQH
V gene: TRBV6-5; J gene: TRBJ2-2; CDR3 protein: ASSPRGTGELF
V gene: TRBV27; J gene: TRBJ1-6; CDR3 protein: ASRLTTGSSSPLH
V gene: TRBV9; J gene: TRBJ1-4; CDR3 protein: ASSSSGGPPNNEKLF
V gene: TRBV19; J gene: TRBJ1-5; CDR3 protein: ASRQGAGQPQH
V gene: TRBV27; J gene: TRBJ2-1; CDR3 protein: ASRPSSGGNNEQF
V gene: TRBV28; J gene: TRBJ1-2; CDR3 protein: ASSFGTGYTFYGYT
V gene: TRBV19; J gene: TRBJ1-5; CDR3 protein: ASSYKKQGTQPQH
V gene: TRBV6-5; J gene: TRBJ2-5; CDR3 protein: ASSLGLAGMETQY
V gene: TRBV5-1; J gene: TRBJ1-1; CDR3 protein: ASSLLGQGMNTEAF
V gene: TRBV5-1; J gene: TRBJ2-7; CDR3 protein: ASSFVRGYEQY
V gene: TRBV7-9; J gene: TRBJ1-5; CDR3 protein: ASSYDRITPQH
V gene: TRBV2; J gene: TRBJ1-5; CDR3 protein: ASSQQGSGNQPQH